These 26 T cell receptor beta chains were all obtained from the same sample, sequenced in a study of long-term antiretroviral therapy in people with HIV. A v3.0 immunoSEQ assay was performed at survey level. Sequencing was performed with immunoSEQ multiplex PCR; in TCRdb, only in-frame clones are kept and a portion is missing. The sample has some 35,000 clones; over 70% are singletons. The specimen comprised unsorted PBMCs, sampled 0.6 years after starting antiretroviral therapy. The receptors were sampled from a man in his late teens or twenties with HIV.

This clone was seen more than once but under ten times. The chain has TRBV7-2 and TRBJ2-7; D call uncertain. The germline CDR1 and CDR2 sequences are SGHTA and FQGNSA. The CDR3 length is 12 residues. V dropped 4 bases and J dropped 4 bases, with 8 bases sitting between them. The CDR3 DNA is TGTGCCAGCAGCTCCGGCGTATACGAGCAGTACTTC. This translates into CASSSGVYEQYF.

V gene TRBV18 combines with J gene TRBJ1-5; no definite D call. This CDR3 contains 18 residues. Germline-derived CDR1 and CDR2 are KGHSH and LQKENI. Trimming removed 0 bases at V and 0 bases at J, with 15 bases between. This CDR3 is CASSPPGRHPYSNQPQHF. The CDR3 DNA follows: TGTGCCAGCTCACCACCGGGGAGACACCCCTATAGCAATCAGCCCCAGCATTTT.

The gene calls are TRBV19 and TRBJ2-7; TRBD1 aligns across 7 bases. The CDR3 is made up of 15 amino acids. Germline-derived CDR1 and CDR2 are LNHDA and SQIVND (reference sequence). The V and J ends lost 6 bases and 3 bases, in that order; junction bases with no gene match: 11. The CDR3 DNA follows: TGTGCCAGTAGCACCCCGGGACAGCAAAACTACGAGCAGTACTTC. Protein product: CASSTPGQQNYEQYF.

The V gene is TRBV7-9, the J gene TRBJ1-3, with D hard to call. V shed 5 bases and J shed 0 bases, with 14 bases lying between them. Germline lookup yields CDR1 SEHNR and CDR2 FQNEAQ (reference sequence). The CDR3 is 16 amino acids. The CDR3 coding sequence is TGTGCCAGCAGCCCCCTAGGCCTAACCTCTGGAAACACCATATATTTT. Translated, it gives CASSPLGLTSGNTIYF.

The DNA of the CDR3 is TGTGCCACCAGCAGAGATTTCGGGTGGCTAGGCTCCTACAATGAGCAGTTCTTC. Amino acids: CATSRDFGWLGSYNEQFF. This chain joins TRBV15 and TRBJ2-1, with unresolved D. CDR3 length: 18 amino acids. Germline CDR1 LNHNV, CDR2 YYDKDF (reference sequence). V was clipped by 0 bases and J by 0 bases, with 15 bases between them.

In DNA, the CDR3 is TGTGCCAGCAGCCGTCCTGGAGATACGCAGTATTTT. Residues: CASSRPGDTQYF. The V gene is TRBV6-5, the J gene TRBJ2-3; D remains unclear. Trimming removed 6 bases from V and 5 bases from J, with 9 bases in between. CDR3 length: 12 residues. Germline values: CDR1 MNHEY, CDR2 SVGAGI.

The J gene is TRBJ2-1, the V gene TRBV7-9, with 10 bases identical to TRBD2. J was trimmed by 7 bases and V by 6 bases; bases with no gene match: 6. The CDR3 loop spans 14 amino acids. CDR1 SEHNR and CDR2 FQNEAQ come from the germline V gene (reference sequence). The CDR3 loop is CASRSGLAENEQFF. CDR3 DNA: TGTGCCAGCAGATCTGGACTAGCGGAAAATGAGCAGTTCTTC.

The chain is built from TRBV28 and TRBJ2-1; tentatively, D is TRBD1 (6 bases). The germline V and J ends were trimmed by 5 bases and 4 bases, with 9 bases remaining between them. This CDR3 region has 13 residues. Germline lookup yields CDR1 MDHEN and CDR2 SYDVKM. CDR3 sequence (DNA): TGTGCCAGCAGTCTCGGACAGTACAATGAGCAGTTCTTC. This codes for CASSLGQYNEQFF.

CDR3 DNA sequence: TGTGCCAGCAGCTTACTAGCGGGCATTACTCCATCCGAGCAGTACTTC. This codes for CASSLLAGITPSEQYF. The rearrangement uses TRBV7-2 and TRBJ2-7, with TRBD2 matching 8 bases. The CDR3 extends over 16 amino acids. CDR1 and CDR2 (germline): SGHTA, FQGNSA. Trimming at V came to 2 bases and at J to 6 bases, leaving 12 bases not matched to a gene.

Only a few counts were recorded for this clone. V is TRBV5-5 and J is TRBJ1-5, with a possible D match to TRBD1 (5 bases). This CDR3 has 15 residues. Germline CDR1 reads SGHKS; CDR2 reads YYEKEE (reference sequence). Trimming pared 2 bases from V and 4 bases from J, leaving 13 bases between. This CDR3 reads CASSFRQGGNQPQHF. As DNA, the CDR3 is TGTGCCAGCAGCTTCCGCCAGGGCGGTAATCAGCCCCAGCATTTT.

V and J are TRBV11-2 and TRBJ2-7; a weak D match, TRBD1 (6 bases). The V gene lost 3 bases and the J gene lost 0 bases, with 9 bases spanning the gap. CDR3 length: 14 residues. CDR1 and CDR2 (germline): SGHAT, FQNNGV. The CDR3 bases are TGTGCCAGCAGCTTGGACAGACGCTCCTACGAGCAGTACTTC. As protein: CASSLDRRSYEQYF. The full variable domain, rest sourced from reference TRBV11-2 and TRBJ2-7, is EAGVAQSPRYKIIEKRQSVAFWCNPISGHATLYWYQQILGQGPKLLIQFQNNGVVDDSQLPKDRFSAERLKGVDSTLKIQPAKLEDSAVYLCASSLDRRSYEQYFGPGTRLTVT.

The rearrangement uses TRBV13 and TRBJ1-3; TRBD1 matches at 8 bases. Germline lookup yields CDR1 PRHDT and CDR2 FYEKMQ (reference sequence). The CDR3 covers 17 residues. V lost 4 bases, J lost 5 bases, and 13 bases stayed unmatched. CDR3 sequence (DNA): TGTGCCAGCAGCTCGAAAACCGACAGGGGACCCCGAAACACCATATATTTT. Translated, it gives CASSSKTDRGPRNTIYF.

The rearrangement uses TRBV11-2 and TRBJ2-7; TRBD1 agrees at 10 bases. Germline V lookup: CDR1 SGHAT, CDR2 FQNNGV. Losses at the gene ends were 6 bases for V and 4 bases for J; bases not matched to a gene: 12. The length of the CDR3 is 16 residues. The DNA for the CDR3 is TGTGCCAGCAGTTACCATGGGACAGGGGTGATGTACGAGCAGTACTTC. Its translation is CASSYHGTGVMYEQYF.

This rearrangement joins TRBV5-6 to TRBJ2-7; D not resolved. Germline lookup yields CDR1 SGHDT and CDR2 YYEEEE. This CDR3 has 14 residues. Trimming took 2 bases from V and 1 from J, leaving 10 bases between them. This CDR3 reads CASSFLWASYEQYF. CDR3 sequence (DNA): TGTGCCAGCAGCTTCTTATGGGCGTCCTACGAGCAGTACTTC.

This chain joins TRBV11-2 and TRBJ2-1; D ambiguous. Germline values: CDR1 SGHAT, CDR2 FQNNGV. The V and J ends lost 3 bases and 3 bases respectively, with 12 bases between them. The CDR3 contains 15 residues. DNA for the CDR3: TGTGCCAGCAGCTTTAGGAAAGCACTCTACAATGAGCAGTTCTTC. Translation gives CASSFRKALYNEQFF.

In its sample, this clone was seen a few times. The chain has TRBV21-1 and TRBJ1-5; the D call TRBD1 from the table was never checked on the DNA. TRBV21-1 is marked as a pseudogene. The CDR3 contains 10 residues. The CDR3 DNA is TGTGCCAGCAGTACAGACGGTCCGCATTTT. Protein sequence: CASSTDGPHF.

The DNA of the CDR3 is TGTGCCAGCAGTTTAAGCGGGTCCGAGCAGTACTTC. Translation gives CASSLSGSEQYF. This chain uses TRBV28 with TRBJ2-7; weak D call: TRBD2 (6 bases). CDR1 MDHEN and CDR2 SYDVKM come from the germline V gene. Between the trimmed V and J ends, which lost 2 bases and 6 bases, there was a span of 8 bases. CDR3 size: 12 residues.

The V gene is TRBV4-3, the J gene TRBJ2-3; 9 nucleotides agree with TRBD2. Germline lookup yields CDR1 LGHNA and CDR2 YSLEER. The V gene end was trimmed by 0 bases and the J gene end by 0 bases; junction bases not matched to a gene: 7. The CDR3 has 18 residues. CDR3 loop: CASSQDPPTSGSTDTQYF. Written as DNA, the CDR3 is TGCGCCAGCAGCCAAGACCCCCCGACTAGCGGTAGCACAGATACGCAGTATTTT.

The chain uses TRBV30 and TRBJ2-7, with TRBD1 matching over 7 bases. The CDR3 runs to 13 residues. CDR1 and CDR2 from the germline V gene are GTSNPN and SVGIG (reference sequence). The ends lost 3 bases at V and 6 bases at J; junction bases unmatched: 8. The CDR3 region has the DNA TGTGCCTGGAGAGGGGACAGCCGTGGCGAGCAGTACTTC. It encodes CAWRGDSRGEQYF.

The J gene is TRBJ1-1, the V gene TRBV7-2; a possible D gene is TRBD1 (5 bases). Germline V gene lookup returns CDR1 SGHTA and CDR2 FQGNSA. Trimming removed 6 bases from V and 2 bases from J, with 13 bases in between. There are 14 residues in the CDR3. CDR3 nucleotide sequence: TGTGCCAGCAGGGGGGAGTTGGCAAACACTGAAGCTTTCTTT. Protein: CASRGELANTEAFF. Variable domain in full (rest from reference TRBV7-2 and TRBJ1-1): GAGVSQSPSNKVTEKGKDVELRCDPISGHTALYWYRQSLGQGLEFLIYFQGNSAPDKSGLPSDRFSAERTGGSVSTLTIQRTQQEDSAVYLCASRGELANTEAFFGQGTRLTVV.

This CDR3 is CASSPGLVTGELFF. For the CDR3, the DNA is TGTGCCAGCAGCCCAGGGTTAGTGACCGGGGAGCTGTTTTTT. The chain uses TRBV5-5 and TRBJ2-2; possibly TRBD1 for D (5 bases). This CDR3 is built from 14 residues. Germline-derived CDR1 and CDR2 are SGHKS and YYEKEE (reference sequence). Trimming cost V 4 bases and J 5 bases, with 12 bases left between them.

This clone was picked up one time. J is TRBJ2-4 and V is TRBV7-2; D is tentatively TRBD1 or TRBD2 (7 bases each). CDR3 length: 16 amino acids. The V end was cut by 1 base, the J end by 3 bases, with 13 bases between. Germline CDR1 SGHTA, CDR2 FQGNSA. CDR3 loop: CASSLVGGTVKNIQYF. In DNA form, the CDR3 reads TGTGCCAGCAGCTTAGTGGGGGGGACAGTCAAAAACATTCAGTACTTC.

The rearrangement joins TRBV7-2 to TRBJ2-2, with 7 positions matching TRBD2. This CDR3 contains 16 residues. J gave up 3 bases and V 0 bases, and 4 bases lay outside the gene matches. Germline CDR1 reads SGHTA; CDR2 reads FQGNSA. The CDR3 reads CASSLAPGRDTGELFF. CDR3 coding DNA: TGTGCCAGCAGCTTAGCTCCAGGGAGGGACACCGGGGAGCTGTTTTTT. The complete variable domain, with remaining parts taken from reference TRBV7-2 and TRBJ2-2, reads GAGVSQSPSNKVTEKGKDVELRCDPISGHTALYWYRQSLGQGLEFLIYFQGNSAPDKSGLPSDRFSAERTGGSVSTLTIQRTQQEDSAVYLCASSLAPGRDTGELFFGEGSRLTVL.

The V gene is TRBV6-5, the J gene TRBJ1-4; D possibly corresponds to TRBD1 (5 bases). Trimming shortened V by 6 bases and J by 7 bases, and 12 bases separated the two germline ends. Germline V lookup: CDR1 MNHEY, CDR2 SVGAGI. The CDR3 extends over 13 amino acids. The CDR3 reads CASRISTVEKLFF. As DNA, the CDR3 is TGTGCCAGCAGGATTTCGACAGTTGAAAAACTGTTTTTT.

This chain joins TRBV11-2 and TRBJ1-1; tentatively, D is TRBD1 (5 bases). Germline V gene data show CDR1 as SGHAT and CDR2 as FQNNGV. The CDR3 is made up of 13 amino acids. V was cut by 5 bases and J by 3 bases, with 10 bases left in between. The CDR3 region is CASSPETDTEAFF. The DNA for the CDR3 is TGTGCCAGCAGCCCGGAGACAGACACTGAAGCTTTCTTT.

In its sample, this clone was seen a few times. For the CDR3, the DNA is TGTGCCAGCAGCTTAGCCTTTGGGGTTCCCACCGGGGAGCTGTTTTTT. This translates into CASSLAFGVPTGELFF. V gene TRBV7-2 combines with J gene TRBJ2-2; no firm D call. The CDR3 covers 16 residues. In germline, CDR1 is SGHTA, CDR2 FQGNSA. Trimming removed 0 bases at V and 4 bases at J, with 12 bases between.